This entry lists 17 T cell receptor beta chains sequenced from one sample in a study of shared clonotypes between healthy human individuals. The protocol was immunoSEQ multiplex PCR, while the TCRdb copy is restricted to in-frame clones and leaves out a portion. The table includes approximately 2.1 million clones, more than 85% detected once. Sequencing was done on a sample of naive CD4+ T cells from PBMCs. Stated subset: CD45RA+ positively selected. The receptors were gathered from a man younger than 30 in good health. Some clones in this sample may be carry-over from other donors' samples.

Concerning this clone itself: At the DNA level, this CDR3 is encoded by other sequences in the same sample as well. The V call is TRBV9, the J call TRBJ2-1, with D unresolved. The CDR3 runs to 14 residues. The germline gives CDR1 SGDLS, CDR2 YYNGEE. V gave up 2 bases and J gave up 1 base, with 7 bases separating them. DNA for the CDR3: TGTGCCAGCAGCGTTTGGGGATCCTACAATGAGCAGTTCTTC. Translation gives CASSVWGSYNEQFF.

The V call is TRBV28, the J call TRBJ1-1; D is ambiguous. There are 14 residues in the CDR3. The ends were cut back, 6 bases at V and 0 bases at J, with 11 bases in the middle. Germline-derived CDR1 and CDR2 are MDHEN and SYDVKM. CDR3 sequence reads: CASRSPVLNTEAFF. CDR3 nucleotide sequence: TGTGCCAGCAGGTCCCCGGTCTTGAACACTGAAGCTTTCTTT.

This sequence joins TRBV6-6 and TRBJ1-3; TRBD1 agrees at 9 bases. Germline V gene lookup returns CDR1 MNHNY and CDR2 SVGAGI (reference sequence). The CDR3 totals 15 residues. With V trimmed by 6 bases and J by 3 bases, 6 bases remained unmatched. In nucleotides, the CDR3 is TGTGCCAGCAGCTTACAGGGGGCGCGTGGAAACACCATATATTTT. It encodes CASSLQGARGNTIYF.

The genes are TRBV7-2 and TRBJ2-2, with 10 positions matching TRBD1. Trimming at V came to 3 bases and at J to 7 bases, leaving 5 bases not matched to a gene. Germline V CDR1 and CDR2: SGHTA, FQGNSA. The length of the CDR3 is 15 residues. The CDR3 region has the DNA TGTGCCAGCAGCTTTTTCGGACAGGGGGTCGGGGAGCTGTTTTTT. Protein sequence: CASSFFGQGVGELFF.

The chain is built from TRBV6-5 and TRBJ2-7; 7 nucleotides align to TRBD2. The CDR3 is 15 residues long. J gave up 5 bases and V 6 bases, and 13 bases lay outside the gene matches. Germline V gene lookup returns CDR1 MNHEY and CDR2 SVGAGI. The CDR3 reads CASSPGWGGLDEQYF. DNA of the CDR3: TGTGCCAGCAGCCCCGGGTGGGGGGGTCTGGACGAGCAGTACTTC.

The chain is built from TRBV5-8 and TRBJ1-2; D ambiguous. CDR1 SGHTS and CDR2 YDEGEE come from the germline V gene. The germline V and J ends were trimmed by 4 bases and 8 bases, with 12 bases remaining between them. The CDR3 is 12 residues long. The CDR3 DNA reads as TGTGCCAGCAGCCCCTCCGGGGTAGGCTACACCTTC. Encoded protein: CASSPSGVGYTF. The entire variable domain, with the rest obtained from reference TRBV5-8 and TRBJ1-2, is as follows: EAGVTQSPTHLIKTRGQQATLRCSPISGHTSVYWYQQALGLGLQFLLWYDEGEERNRGNFPPRFSGRQFPNYSSELNVNALELEDSALYLCASSPSGVGYTFGSGTRLTVV.

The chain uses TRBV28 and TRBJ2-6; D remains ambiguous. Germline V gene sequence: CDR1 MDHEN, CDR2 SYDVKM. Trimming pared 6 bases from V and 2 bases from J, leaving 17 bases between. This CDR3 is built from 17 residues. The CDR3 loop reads CASSPPTSPAGANVLTF. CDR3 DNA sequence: TGTGCCAGCAGCCCCCCGACGTCTCCCGCTGGGGCCAACGTCCTGACTTTC.

The CDR3 protein is CASSSRGREETYEQYF. The CDR3 DNA reads as TGCGCCAGCAGCTCCCGGGGGCGGGAGGAGACCTACGAGCAGTACTTC. The chain employs TRBV5-1 and TRBJ2-7; 8 nucleotides match TRBD2. The V gene end was trimmed by 3 bases and the J gene end by 2 bases; junction bases not matched to a gene: 10. The germline V gene has CDR1 SGHRS and CDR2 YFSETQ. CDR3 size: 16 residues.

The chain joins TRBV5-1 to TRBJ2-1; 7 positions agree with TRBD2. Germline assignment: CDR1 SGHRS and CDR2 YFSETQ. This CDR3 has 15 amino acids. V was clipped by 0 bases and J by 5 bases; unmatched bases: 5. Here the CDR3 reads CASSLVAGRNNEQFF. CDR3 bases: TGCGCCAGCAGCTTGGTAGCCGGGAGGAACAATGAGCAGTTCTTC.

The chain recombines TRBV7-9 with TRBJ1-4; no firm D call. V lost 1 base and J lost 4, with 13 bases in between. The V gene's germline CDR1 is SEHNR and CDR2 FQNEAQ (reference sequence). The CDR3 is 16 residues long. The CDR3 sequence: CASSLGPTVINEKLFF. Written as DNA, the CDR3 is TGTGCCAGCAGCTTAGGCCCCACAGTCATTAATGAAAAACTGTTTTTT. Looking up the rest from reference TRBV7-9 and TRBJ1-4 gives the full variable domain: DTGVSQNPRHKITKRGQNVTFRCDPISEHNRLYWYRQTLGQGPEFLTYFQNEAQLEKSRLLSDRFSAERPKGSFSTLEIQRTEQGDSAMYLCASSLGPTVINEKLFFGSGTQLSVL.

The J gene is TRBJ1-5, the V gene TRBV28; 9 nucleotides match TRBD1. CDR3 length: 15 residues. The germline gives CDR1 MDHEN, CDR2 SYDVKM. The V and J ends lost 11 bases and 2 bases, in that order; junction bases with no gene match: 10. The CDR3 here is CAAIGTGLRNQPQHF. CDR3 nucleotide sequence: TGTGCCGCGATTGGGACAGGGCTTCGCAATCAGCCCCAGCATTTT.

The CDR3 region is CASSALDTGDRSPLHF. CDR3 nucleotides: TGTGCCAGCAGCGCCCTCGATACAGGGGATCGTTCACCCCTCCACTTT. The rearrangement uses TRBV7-2 and TRBJ1-6, with 7 bases identical to TRBD1. CDR3 length: 16 residues. Trimming took 5 bases from V and 9 from J; bases not matched to a gene: 13. CDR1 SGHTA and CDR2 FQGNSA come from the germline V gene.

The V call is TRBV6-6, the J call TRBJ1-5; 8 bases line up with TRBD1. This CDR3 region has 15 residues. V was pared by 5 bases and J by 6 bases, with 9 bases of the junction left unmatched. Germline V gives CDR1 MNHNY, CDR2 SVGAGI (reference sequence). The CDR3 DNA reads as TGTGCCAGCAGTCACCTAACAGGGGGGGGTCAGCCCCAGCATTTT. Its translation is CASSHLTGGGQPQHF.

In DNA form, the CDR3 reads TGTGCCAGGACCCATCCTGGGAGCTACAATGAGCAGTTCTTC. It translates to CARTHPGSYNEQFF. The rearrangement links TRBV2 to TRBJ2-1, with TRBD2 as a possible D gene (5 bases). Looked up from germline, CDR1 is SNHLY and CDR2 is FYNNEI. The length of the CDR3 is 14 residues. V lost 9 bases and J lost 3, with 15 bases in between.

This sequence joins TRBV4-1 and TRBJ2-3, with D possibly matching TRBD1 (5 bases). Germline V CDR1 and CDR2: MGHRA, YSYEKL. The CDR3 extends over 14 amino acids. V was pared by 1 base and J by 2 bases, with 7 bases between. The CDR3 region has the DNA TGCGCCAGCAGCCAAGGGACAACCACAGATACGCAGTATTTT. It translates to CASSQGTTTDTQYF.

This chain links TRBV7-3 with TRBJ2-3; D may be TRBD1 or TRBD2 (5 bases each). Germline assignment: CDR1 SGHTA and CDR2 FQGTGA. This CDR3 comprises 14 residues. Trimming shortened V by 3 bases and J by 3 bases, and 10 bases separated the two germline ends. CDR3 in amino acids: CASSFGARTDTQYF. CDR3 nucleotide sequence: TGTGCCAGCAGCTTCGGGGCCAGAACAGATACGCAGTATTTT. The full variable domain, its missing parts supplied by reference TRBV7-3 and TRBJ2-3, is GAGVSQTPSNKVTEKGKYVELRCDPISGHTALYWYRQSLGQGPEFLIYFQGTGAADDSGLPNDRFFAVRPEGSVSTLKIQRTERGDSAVYLCASSFGARTDTQYFGPGTRLTVL.

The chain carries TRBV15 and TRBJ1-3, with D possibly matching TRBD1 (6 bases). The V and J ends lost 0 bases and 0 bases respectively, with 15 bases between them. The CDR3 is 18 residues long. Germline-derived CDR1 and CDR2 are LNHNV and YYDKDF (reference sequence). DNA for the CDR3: TGTGCCACCAGCAGAGAGTTGACAGGCCCGAGCTCTGGAAACACCATATATTTT. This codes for CATSRELTGPSSGNTIYF.